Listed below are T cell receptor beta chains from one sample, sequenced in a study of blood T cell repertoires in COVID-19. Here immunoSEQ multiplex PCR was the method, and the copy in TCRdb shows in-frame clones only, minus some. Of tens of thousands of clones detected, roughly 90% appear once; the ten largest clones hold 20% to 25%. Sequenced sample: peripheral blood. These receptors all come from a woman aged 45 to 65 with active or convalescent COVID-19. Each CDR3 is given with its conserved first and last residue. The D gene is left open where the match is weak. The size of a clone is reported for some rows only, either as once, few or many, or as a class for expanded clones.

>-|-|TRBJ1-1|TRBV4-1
CASSQESGDTEAFF
TGCGCCAGCAGCCAAGAGTCCGGGGACACTGAAGCTTTCTTT
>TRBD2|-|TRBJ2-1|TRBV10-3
CAIGSSGSANEQFF
TGTGCCATCGGATCTAGCGGGAGTGCAAATGAGCAGTTCTTC
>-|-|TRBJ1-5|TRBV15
CATSREPAGNQPQHF
TGTGCCACCAGCAGAGAACCCGCAGGGAATCAGCCCCAGCATTTT
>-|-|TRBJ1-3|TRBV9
CASSVRGDGNTIYF
TGTGCCAGCAGCGTCCGGGGGGACGGAAACACCATATATTTT
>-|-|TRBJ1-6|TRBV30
CAWSAEGDGFSPLHF
TGTGCCTGGAGTGCCGAAGGGGATGGGTTTTCACCCCTCCACTTT
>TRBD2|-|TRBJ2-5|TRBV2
CASWTLAGVEGGTQYF
TGTGCCAGCTGGACCCTAGCGGGAGTTGAAGGTGGGACCCAGTACTTC
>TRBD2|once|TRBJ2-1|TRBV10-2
CASSLTSGRDNEQFF
TGCGCCAGCAGTCTCACTAGCGGGAGGGACAATGAGCAGTTCTTC
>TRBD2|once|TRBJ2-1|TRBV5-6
CASAAVLAGKVGWEQFF
TGTGCCAGCGCTGCCGTACTAGCGGGAAAAGTCGGATGGGAGCAGTTCTTC
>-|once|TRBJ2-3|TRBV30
CAWTVADTQYF
TGTGCCTGGACAGTCGCAGATACGCAGTATTTT
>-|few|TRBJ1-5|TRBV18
CASSPDSDQPQHF
TGTGCCAGCTCACCAGACAGCGACCAGCCCCAGCATTTT
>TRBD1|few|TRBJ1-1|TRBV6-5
CASSTGGNTEAFF
TGTGCCAGTTCGACAGGGGGGAACACTGAAGCTTTCTTT
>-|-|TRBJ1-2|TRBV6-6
CASSYRLTDDYGYTF
TGTGCCAGCAGTTACCGGTTGACAGACGACTATGGCTACACCTTC
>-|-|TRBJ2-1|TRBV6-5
CASNPPPGNEQFF
TGTGCCAGCAATCCTCCCCCGGGGAATGAGCAGTTCTTC